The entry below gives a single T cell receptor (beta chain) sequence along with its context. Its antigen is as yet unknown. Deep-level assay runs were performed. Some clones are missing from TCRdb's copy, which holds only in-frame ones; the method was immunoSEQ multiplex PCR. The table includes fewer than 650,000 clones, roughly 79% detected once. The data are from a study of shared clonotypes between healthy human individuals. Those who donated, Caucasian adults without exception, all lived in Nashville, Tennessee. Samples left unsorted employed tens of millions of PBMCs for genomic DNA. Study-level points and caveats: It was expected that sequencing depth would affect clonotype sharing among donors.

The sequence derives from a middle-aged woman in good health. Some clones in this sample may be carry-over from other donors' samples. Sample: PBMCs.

Here the CDR3 reads CAWSILVGLAGAEQYF. CDR3 nucleotide sequence: TGTGCCTGGAGTATACTGGTCGGGCTAGCGGGAGCCGAGCAGTACTTC. The chain combines TRBV30 with TRBJ2-5, with 10 bases lining up with TRBD2. Near its end, the DNA agrees better with TRBJ2-7, so the J call may be wrong. This CDR3 has 16 residues. The germline V gene has CDR1 GTSNPN and CDR2 SVGIG (reference sequence).